This paragraph reports one T cell receptor (beta chain). Its target antigen remains unknown. A junction boundary mismatches the germline segment, possibly from a read error. The CDR3 regions of human TCRbeta chains were analyzed by immunosequencing. The original pipeline was this. Repertoire TCRs were checked for matches against a reference library of SARS-CoV-2-specific TCRs that had been generated using the MIRA antigen-specificity platform. Breadth meant the fraction of unique TCRs that were SARS-CoV-2-associated, whereas depth meant the fraction of total T cells that were SARS-CoV-2-associated. Each spike-specific TCR was assigned to its reactive spike region and to a CD4 or CD8 class using the MIRA data. Log10-transformed breadth and depth values were compared by one-way ANOVA with Sidak's multiple comparisons tests. TCRdb re-hosts the immuneACCESS table, in-frame sequences only. Its copies lack some clones; in the studies checked, an unresolved V gene accounts for under half of them, and the cause for the rest is not known. The V and J calls and clone size come from that table; D and trimming were worked out from the DNA. The sample has about 180,000 clones on record, over 85% of them singletons. Clones ranked in the top ten supply about 1% of the sample.

The source of the sample is a study of T cell responses to AZD1222 COVID-19 vaccine (dated by TCRdb to the early 2020s). For context, the study as a whole: TCR sequencing was performed for about 250 trial participants, of whom around 200 were given two doses of AZD1222 and around 26 were given two doses of MenACWY control vaccine. Trial participants were enrolled by age into 18-55, 56-69 and 70-plus year subgroups, with roughly 150, 30 and 60 TCR-sequenced participants respectively. Overall study results and their limits: A significant rise in spike-specific TCR breadth and depth was observed after two AZD1222 doses relative to day 0 and relative to MenACWY recipients. Participants were mostly white British and included more females than males, and it was suggested by the authors that clonal diversity may have been underestimated. Vaccine-associated CD4 TCRs spanned the whole spike protein, with dominant responses in regions 160-218 and 743-854. In the small 56-69-year group, the increase in depth fell short of significance, most likely because of low power. Conclusions about previously exposed vaccinees were limited because only six AZD1222 recipients were SARS-CoV-2 seropositive at baseline. Because no day 14 peak-response samples were available, the repertoires could be characterized only after the peak T cell response. Nearly half of unique spike-specific TCRs reportedly recognized epitopes outside regions mutated in the B.1.351 and B.1.1.7 variants.

The meaning of the sample's time point label: about 28 days (+/-7) after the second vaccine dose. Read against the paper, the sample's treatment or condition label means: meningococcal conjugate vaccine given as trial control. Vaccinee samples were obtained from the UK trials COV001 and COV002, which included a single-blind randomized controlled phase 2/3 trial of AZD1222 (ChAdOx1 nCoV-19) in healthy adults. Trial participant PBMC samples were collected at day 0 and day 28 after the second dose for TCRbeta chain sequencing. Including the terminal cysteine and phenylalanine, the CDR3 comprises 15 residues. The CDR3 DNA has 45 bases and is translated from base 1. For CDR1 and CDR2, the germline V gene lists SGHTA and FQGNSA.

Rearrangement joined TRBV7-2 to TRBJ2-5; the D gene is perhaps TRBD1, from 5 matching bases. Sequenced here: peripheral blood, sampled 28 days after the second dose of the MenACWY control vaccine. The sequence was obtained from an adult who received the MenACWY meningococcal vaccine as a control. The nucleotide sequence is given as TGTGCCAGCACCTTAAACTTCAGGGTCCAAGAGACCCAGTACTTC. Its amino acids are CASTLNFRVQETQYF. With the portions outside the CDR3 filled from the reference TRBV7-2 and TRBJ2-5 genes, the complete variable region becomes GAGVSQSPSNKVTEKGKDVELRCDPISGHTALYWYRQSLGQGLEFLIYFQGNSAPDKSGLPSDRFSAERTGGSVSTLTIQRTQQEDSAVYLCASTLNFRVQETQYFGPGTRLLVL.